This is a list of T cell receptor beta chains from one sample in a study of beta chain features in type 1 diabetes. Using immunoSEQ multiplex PCR, the repertoire was profiled, and TCRdb retains in-frame clones only, with some absent. The profile covers around 300,000 clones, with around 7.3% appearing a single time and approximately 1% taken by the ten largest. Sample: central memory CD4+ T cells from blood. The receptors come from a woman between 18 and 30 years old in good health. CDR3s leave out the opening cysteine and the closing phenylalanine or tryptophan. The D gene is left open where the match is weak.

TRBV11-1,TRBJ2-1,TRBD2,13,ASSLKASGPNEQF
TRBV27,TRBJ2-6,-,13,ASSLEGDGANVLT
TRBV2,TRBJ2-3,-,13,ASSEAGTDTDTQY
TRBV5-1,TRBJ2-5,-,13,ASSLATGIQETQY
TRBV29-1,TRBJ1-2,-,10,SVDPSAYGYT
TRBV21-1,TRBJ1-1,-,12,ASSRYGVNTEAF
TRBV14,TRBJ1-3,TRBD1,14,ASSQEDRAFGNTIY
TRBV5-1,TRBJ2-3,-,15,ASLRGLDLISTDTQY
TRBV5-4,TRBJ1-6,-,12,ASSLGGGDSPLH
TRBV22-1,TRBJ1-2,-,16,PGSALDLGQGGRYGYT
TRBV30,TRBJ1-1,-,12,AWTKGLGGTEAF
TRBV7-2,TRBJ1-5,-,14,ASSLQEALRSQPQH
TRBV27,TRBJ2-1,-,12,ASRGQGANNEQF
TRBV10-3,TRBJ2-5,-,11,AISEPGEETQY
TRBV19,TRBJ2-5,-,13,ASSISPLGGGEQY
TRBV18,TRBJ2-1,-,11,ASSPVQLNEQF
TRBV10-3,-,-,11,AISPTDSYEQY
TRBV7-9,TRBJ1-6,TRBD1,14,ASSPITGGINSPLH
TRBV29-1,TRBJ2-7,-,12,SVASETGSYEQY
TRBV27,TRBJ2-1,TRBD1,12,ASSTYRGGNEQF
TRBV9,TRBJ2-7,TRBD2,13,ASSEGLAGVYEQY
TRBV5-4,TRBJ1-5,-,12,ASSLGPLSQPQH
TRBV2,TRBJ1-2,-,11,ASRDFGRSGYT
TRBV28,TRBJ2-1,TRBD1,12,ASRDRRLVNEQF
TRBV9,TRBJ2-2,TRBD2,14,ASSVSGLAGLGELF
TRBV9,TRBJ2-1,TRBD1,14,ASSASGQGGYNEQF